The rows below give T cell receptor beta chains drawn from one sample of a study of blood T cell repertoires in COVID-19. Using immunoSEQ multiplex PCR, the repertoire was profiled, and TCRdb retains in-frame clones only, with some absent. The sample has about 270,000 clones; around nine tenths are singletons. Sequencing used peripheral blood. The receptors come from a woman aged 65 to 85 with COVID-19, enrolled during active disease. CDR3s leave out the opening cysteine and the closing phenylalanine or tryptophan. The order of the fields is J gene, CDR3 length, V gene, CDR3 protein.

>TRBJ1-3|14|TRBV15
ATSRDRGFSGNTIY
>TRBJ1-2|16|TRBV27
ASSPLIDSRLANYGYT
>TRBJ1-2|11|TRBV5-1
ASSSGTGDGYT
>TRBJ2-3|12|TRBV2
ATRVHPGTDTQY
>TRBJ2-1|14|TRBV5-4
ASSAGTSGGPHEQF
>TRBJ2-3|13|TRBV9
ASSVGQGATDTQY
>TRBJ2-3|17|TRBV13
ASSSTIQTSGSFTDTQY
>TRBJ1-2|13|TRBV19
ASSEQSDRGSGYT
>TRBJ1-1|11|TRBV19
ASTSDRNTEAF
>TRBJ2-2|12|TRBV6-5
ASSSQGAIGELF
>TRBJ2-1|14|TRBV6-6
ASSAIPRSSYNEQF
>TRBJ2-2|12|TRBV30
AFTGPANTGELF
>TRBJ2-3|11|TRBV4-1
ASSQGLANTQY
>TRBJ1-2|12|TRBV9
ASSDNRGWSGYT
>TRBJ2-3|16|TRBV25-1
ASSDLRLGLASTDTQY
>TRBJ2-1|13|TRBV18
ASSPPGRDYNEQF
>TRBJ2-5|13|TRBV24-1
ATSDLAGGWETQY
>TRBJ1-1|11|TRBV19
ASSTRQGLGAF
>TRBJ2-2|12|TRBV7-8
ASSPTSNTGELF
>TRBJ2-1|12|TRBV7-2
ATGAGGYYNEQF
>TRBJ1-2|14|TRBV24-1
ATSALAETGGYGYT
>TRBJ2-5|12|TRBV6-1
ASSERRGLETQY
>TRBJ2-1|13|TRBV3-1/TRBV3-2
ASSRPGLADNEQF
>TRBJ1-5|11|TRBV5-4
ASSEDSLGPQH
>TRBJ1-3|11|TRBV9
ASSVEIERTIY
>TRBJ1-4|12|TRBV14
ASSPIGSNEKLF
>TRBJ1-1|14|TRBV28
ASSPTGFRLEAEAF
>TRBJ1-5|15|TRBV5-4
ASSSSGTGPSNQPQH
>TRBJ2-1|13|TRBV3-1/TRBV3-2
ASRFSGESYNEQF
>TRBJ1-2|12|TRBV18
ASSRSQGGSGYT
>TRBJ1-5|13|TRBV24-1
ATMPGGRGDQPQH
>TRBJ1-3|16|TRBV5-1
ASSSVGTEHYSGNTIY
>TRBJ1-2|12|TRBV10-3
AISGTADFYGYT
>TRBJ1-4|13|TRBV5-8
ASSLDGTVGEKLF
>TRBJ2-5|12|TRBV9
ASSLMGTSETQY
>TRBJ1-2|14|TRBV11-2
ASSPLRTGERYGYT
>TRBJ2-5|12|TRBV18
ASSPRTAQETQY
>TRBJ2-3|13|TRBV24-1
ATTPGRGGTDTQY
>TRBJ2-5|11|TRBV24-1
ATCQTGGRTQY
>TRBJ2-3|15|TRBV9
ASSPRTSGQRTDTQY
>TRBJ2-2|14|TRBV24-1
ATSDLARGNTGELF
>TRBJ2-1|15|TRBV9
ASSVSISSGDYNEQF
>TRBJ1-2|10|TRBV9
ASRGLNYGYT
>TRBJ1-4|10|TRBV10-3
AARTGDEKLF
>TRBJ2-3|11|TRBV5-8
ASSLRRGDTQY
>TRBJ2-4|13|TRBV10-2
ASMSSGGPSGIQY
>TRBJ2-1|10|TRBV5-6
ASSPSYNEQF
>TRBJ2-6|17|TRBV21-1
ASSNPVAGGEYGANVLT
>TRBJ2-3|14|TRBV7-9
ASRIIGQGSTDTQY
>TRBJ1-1|11|TRBV12-3/TRBV12-4
ASIQQANTEAF
>TRBJ1-6|14|TRBV9
ASSEGGNKDNSPLH
>TRBJ2-7|12|TRBV6-2/TRBV6-3
ASSPDRGSYEQY
>TRBJ2-5|18|TRBV4-1
ASSQDSVALAGGPQETQY
>TRBJ1-2|12|TRBV25-1
ASSEISGNEGYT
>TRBJ2-7|10|TRBV12-3/TRBV12-4
ASSDRTYEQY
>TRBJ2-7|12|TRBV6-5
ASSLVGGLYEQY
>TRBJ2-7|11|TRBV28
ASSSPQGYEQY
>TRBJ1-3|12|TRBV19
ASNPSHPGNTIY
>TRBJ2-5|14|TRBV7-8
ASSLAIAGGRGTQY